This TCR beta chain was captured in a study of blood T cell repertoires in COVID-19. Sequencing was performed with immunoSEQ multiplex PCR; in TCRdb, only in-frame clones are kept and a portion is missing. The repertoire holds about 140,000 clones, with 85% to 90% as singletons. Cohort 3 recovered donors had two negative PCRs, clearance, or symptom resolution. This CDR3 spans 13 amino acids. Germline lookup yields CDR1 GTSNPN and CDR2 SVGIG (reference sequence). Trimming shortened V by 7 bases and J by 1 base, and 8 bases separated the two germline ends. The source is a man aged 55-75 years who had recovered from COVID-19. Sequenced material: PBMCs or T cells enriched from blood (not recorded which). This chain links TRBV30 with TRBJ2-6; no clear D. The DNA for the CDR3 is TGTGCCTCCCCAACATCTGGGGCCAACGTCCTGACTTTC. Protein product: CASPTSGANVLTF.